Sequencing of this TCR beta chain was carried out in a study of beta chain features in type 1 diabetes. Study conclusions and caveats: Type 1 diabetes patients showed a moderate but significant shortening of TCRB CDR3s in all four CD4+ subsets. VDJ junctions from patients with type 1 diabetes contained fewer insertions and more deletions.

Expressed TCRB transcripts were sequenced, since all the RNA that had been isolated was reverse transcribed. The repertoire was sequenced with immunoSEQ multiplex PCR; TCRdb's copy has only in-frame clones and lacks some. The sample yields 100,000 to 150,000 clones, roughly 15% seen once. This clone came up a few times. Antigen unknown. There are 13 residues in the CDR3. V lost 8 bases and J lost 13, with 18 bases in between. Germline V gene data show CDR1 as LGHNA and CDR2 as YNFKEQ. The sequence was collected from a man aged 25-45 years with type 1 diabetes. This rearrangement joins TRBV4-2 to TRBJ1-6, with D possibly being TRBD1 (5 bases). The sample consisted of central memory CD4+ T cells from blood. The CDR3 protein is CASGGTGENPLHF. The CDR3, as DNA: TGTGCCAGCGGAGGGACGGGGGAAAATCCCCTCCACTTT.